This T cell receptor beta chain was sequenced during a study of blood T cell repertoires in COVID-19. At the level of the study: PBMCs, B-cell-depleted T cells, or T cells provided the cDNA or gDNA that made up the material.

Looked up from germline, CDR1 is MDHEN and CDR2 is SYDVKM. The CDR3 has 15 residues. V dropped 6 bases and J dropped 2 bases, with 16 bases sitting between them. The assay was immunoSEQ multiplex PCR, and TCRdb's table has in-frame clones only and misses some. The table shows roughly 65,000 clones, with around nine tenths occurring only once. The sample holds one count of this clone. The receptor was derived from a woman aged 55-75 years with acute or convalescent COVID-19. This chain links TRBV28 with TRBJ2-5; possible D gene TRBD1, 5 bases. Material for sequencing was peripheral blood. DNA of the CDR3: TGTGCCAGCAGCACTACCCAGGGTTGGCAAGAGACCCAGTACTTC. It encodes CASSTTQGWQETQYF.